The clone carrying this T cell receptor (beta chain) was recorded once. As yet, its antigen is unknown. This sample is drawn from a study of cytomegalovirus exposure and HLA in healthy donors. Study outcomes and limitations: Some V segments, TRBV6-2 and TRBV6-3 among them, were indistinguishable and were therefore excluded.

The length of the CDR3 is 16 residues. The germline V gene has CDR1 SGHVS and CDR2 FNYEAQ. The junction had 5 bases not matched to a gene; V was cut back by 0 bases and J by 5 bases. The study ran its PCR with 60 Vbeta and 13 Jbeta primers. The method was immunoSEQ multiplex PCR; TCRdb's version includes in-frame clones alone and lacks a portion of them. The data contain approximately 210,000 clones, 87% of them singletons. The sequence derives from a man aged 25-40 years in good health and CMV-seronegative. The chain links TRBV7-6 to TRBJ2-7, with 12 positions matching TRBD2. Sequencing input: PBMCs. The CDR3 protein is CASSLALAGGKHEQYF. DNA for the CDR3: TGTGCCAGCAGCTTAGCCCTAGCGGGAGGGAAGCACGAGCAGTACTTC.